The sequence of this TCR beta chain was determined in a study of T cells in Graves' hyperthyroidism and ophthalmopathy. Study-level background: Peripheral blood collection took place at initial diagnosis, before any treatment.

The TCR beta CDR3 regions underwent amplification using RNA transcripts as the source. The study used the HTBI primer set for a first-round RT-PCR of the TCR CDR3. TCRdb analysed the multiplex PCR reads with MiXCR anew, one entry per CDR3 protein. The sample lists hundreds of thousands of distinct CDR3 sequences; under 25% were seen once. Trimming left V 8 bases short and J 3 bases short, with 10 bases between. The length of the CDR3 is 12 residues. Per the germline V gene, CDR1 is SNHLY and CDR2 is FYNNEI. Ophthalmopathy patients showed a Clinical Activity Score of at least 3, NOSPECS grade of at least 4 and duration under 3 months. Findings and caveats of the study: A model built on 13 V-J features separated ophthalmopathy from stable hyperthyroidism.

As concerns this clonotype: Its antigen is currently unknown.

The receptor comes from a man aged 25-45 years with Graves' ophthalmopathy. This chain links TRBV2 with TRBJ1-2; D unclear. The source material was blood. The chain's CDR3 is CASRVGYYGYTF. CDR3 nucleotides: TGTGCCAGCCGAGTTGGCTACTATGGCTACACCTTC.